These 7 T cell receptor beta chains originate from one sample sequenced in a study of CD8 T cells in Susac syndrome. cDNA came from around 0.5 to 1 ug RNA primed by random hexamers. TCRdb reprocessed the immunoSEQ multiplex PCR reads via MiXCR and lists one record per CDR3 protein. In the table there are roughly 150,000 distinct CDR3 sequences, approximately 96% of which are singletons. Sequences were obtained from CD8+ T cells from PBMCs. These receptors were taken from a human donor with multiple sclerosis.

The chain recombines TRBV3-1 with TRBJ1-6; D may be TRBD1 (6 bases). V lost 1 base, J lost 5 bases, and 12 bases lay in between. The germline gives CDR1 LGHDT, CDR2 YNNKEL (reference sequence). CDR3 length equals 16 residues. CDR3 protein: CASSQGRQVNNSPLHF. The DNA for the CDR3 is TGTGCCAGCAGCCAAGGGAGACAGGTGAATAATTCACCCCTCCACTTT.

J is TRBJ2-2 and V is TRBV6-1; D ambiguous. This CDR3 has 13 residues. Looked up from germline, CDR1 is MNHNS and CDR2 is SASEGT. V lost 4 bases to trimming and J lost 2 bases, with 5 bases between them. This CDR3 reads CASSVRNTGELFF. DNA of the CDR3: TGTGCCAGCAGTGTCAGAAACACCGGGGAGCTGTTTTTT.

The chain joins TRBV7-8 to TRBJ2-1, with 13 bases that match TRBD2. Looked up from germline, CDR1 is SGHVS and CDR2 is FQNEAQ. Trimming took 2 bases from V and 8 from J; bases not matched to a gene: 3. CDR3 length: 15 amino acids. This CDR3 reads CASSLRLAGGDEQFF. The CDR3, as DNA: TGTGCCAGCAGCTTACGACTAGCGGGAGGCGATGAGCAGTTCTTC.

The chain links TRBV27 to TRBJ2-5; TRBD1 or TRBD2 may be the D gene (7 bases each). Trimming took 6 bases from V and 10 from J, leaving 21 bases between them. CDR3 size: 14 residues. CDR1 is MNHEY and CDR2 is SMNVEV in the germline V gene (reference sequence). The CDR3 is CASSLYQGGVFQYF. For the CDR3, the DNA is TGTGCCAGCAGCCTCTACCAGGGGGGGGTTTTCCAGTACTTC.

This clonotype was observed once. The chain uses TRBV28 and TRBJ1-5; 7 positions match TRBD1. This CDR3 region has 15 residues. V was pared by 7 bases and J by 4 bases, with 10 bases of the junction left unmatched. CDR1 MDHEN and CDR2 SYDVKM come from the germline V gene. The chain's CDR3 is CASILGTENNQPQHF. CDR3 DNA sequence: TGTGCCAGCATCCTCGGGACAGAGAATAATCAGCCCCAGCATTTT.

J is TRBJ1-5 and V is TRBV4-3; D is uncertain. V lost 1 base to trimming and J lost 6 bases, with 10 bases between them. CDR1 and CDR2 (germline): LGHNA, YSLEER. The CDR3 runs to 14 residues. The CDR3 DNA follows: TGCGCCAGCAGCCAAGCGGGTGGACGTCAGCCCCAGCATTTT. Translated: CASSQAGGRQPQHF.

This clonotype was detected once. The rearrangement links TRBV6-2 or TRBV6-3 to TRBJ1-1; unclear D gene. Germline-derived CDR1 and CDR2 are MNHEY and SVGEGT. The germline V and J ends were trimmed by 5 bases and 1 base, with 11 bases remaining between them. The CDR3 totals 14 residues. DNA for the CDR3: TGTGCCAGCAGTCGGCCGGACGGGAACACTGAAGCTTTCTTT. This translates into CASSRPDGNTEAFF.